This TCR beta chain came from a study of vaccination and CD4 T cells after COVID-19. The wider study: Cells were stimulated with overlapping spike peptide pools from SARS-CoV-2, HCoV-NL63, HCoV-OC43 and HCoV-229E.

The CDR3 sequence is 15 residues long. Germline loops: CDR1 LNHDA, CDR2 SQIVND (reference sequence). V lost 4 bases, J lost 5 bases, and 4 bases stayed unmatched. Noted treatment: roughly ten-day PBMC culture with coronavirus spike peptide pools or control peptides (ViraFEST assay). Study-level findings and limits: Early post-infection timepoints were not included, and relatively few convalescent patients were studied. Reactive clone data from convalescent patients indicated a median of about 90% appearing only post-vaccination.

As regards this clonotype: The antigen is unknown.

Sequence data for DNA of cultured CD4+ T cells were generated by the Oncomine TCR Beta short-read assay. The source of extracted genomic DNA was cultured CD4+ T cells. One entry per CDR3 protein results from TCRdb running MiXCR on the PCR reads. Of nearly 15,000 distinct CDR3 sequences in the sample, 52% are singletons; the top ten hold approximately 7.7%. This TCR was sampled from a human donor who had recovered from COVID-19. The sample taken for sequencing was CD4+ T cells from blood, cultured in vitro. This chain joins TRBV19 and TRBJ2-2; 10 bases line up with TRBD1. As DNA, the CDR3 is TGTGCCAGTAGTACGACAGGGGGCTTAACCGGGGAGCTGTTTTTT. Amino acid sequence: CASSTTGGLTGELFF. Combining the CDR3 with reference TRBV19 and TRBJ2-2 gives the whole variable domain DGGITQSPKYLFRKEGQNVTLSCEQNLNHDAMYWYRQDPGQGLRLIYYSQIVNDFQKGDIAEGYSVSREKKESFPLTVTSAQKNPTAFYLCASSTTGGLTGELFFGEGSRLTVL.